This TCR beta chain originates from a study of blood T cell repertoires in COVID-19. This CDR3 region has 15 residues. The germline gives CDR1 KGHSH, CDR2 LQKENI. After removal of 4 bases from V and 5 bases from J, the junction contained 7 bases not matched to a gene. In the original processing: Estimation of nucleated cell counts was performed using reference gene primer amplification. This table comes from immunoSEQ multiplex PCR, and its TCRdb copy is limited to in-frame clones, with some not included. The V and J calls and the clone size are those of that table, but D and trimming were determined from the DNA. The table records some 48,000 clones, roughly 90% of them present only once.

The genes are TRBV18 and TRBJ2-7; 11 bases line up with TRBD1. Material: peripheral blood. The clonotype comes from a man aged 70 or older with active COVID-19. The CDR3 spells CASSRPGQGVHEQYF. The CDR3 DNA reads as TGTGCCAGCTCACGCCCGGGACAGGGGGTCCACGAGCAGTACTTC.